The T cell receptor beta chain described here comes from a study of T cell responses to AZD1222 COVID-19 vaccine. Whole-study results and caveats: Only five or six individuals given AZD1222 were seropositive at baseline. Most donors were white British and more were female, and clonal diversity was possibly underestimated. Unmutated regions of variants are reportedly targeted by nearly half of spike-specific TCRs. Among vaccine-associated CD4 TCRs, coverage spanned spike, with dominance at 160-218 and 743-854.

The repertoire was sequenced with immunoSEQ multiplex PCR; TCRdb's copy has only in-frame clones and lacks some. The sample includes 180,000 or so clones, 85% to 90% of them seen just once. This CDR3 spans 13 amino acids. As concerns this clone: Its antigen remains unidentified.

Sequencing used peripheral blood, obtained 28 days after the second AZD1222 dose. The V call is TRBV7-5, the J call TRBJ1-4. TRBV7-5 represents a pseudogene. This TCR was recovered from an adult who received the AZD1222 COVID-19 vaccine. The CDR3 is CARKPREAEKLFF. CDR3 nucleotide sequence: TGTGCCAGAAAGCCCAGGGAGGCGGAAAAACTGTTTTTT.